A selection of T cell receptor beta chains follows, all from one sample in a study of cytomegalovirus exposure and HLA in healthy donors. Clones were read by immunoSEQ multiplex PCR, and TCRdb kept only the in-frame ones, dropping some. The table includes about 150,000 clones, approximately 83% detected once. Sequencing was done on a sample of PBMCs. The receptor source for this set is a woman between 40 and 55 years old in good health and CMV-seronegative. Both conserved end residues are part of each CDR3. Each record gives: D gene, V gene, J gene, clone size, CDR3 protein, CDR3 DNA. A D gene is named only where the DNA matches it firmly. Clone sizes are given selectively: once, few, many, or a class where the clone is expanded.

d_call: NA; v_call: TRBV2; j_call: TRBJ1-4; clone_size: NA; cdr3_aa: CASRADSFNEKLFF; cdr3_nt: TGTGCCAGCAGAGCAGACAGTTTTAATGAAAAACTGTTTTTT
d_call: NA; v_call: TRBV19; j_call: TRBJ2-3; clone_size: NA; cdr3_aa: CASSIVLGSGTDTQYF; cdr3_nt: TGTGCCAGTAGTATAGTACTAGGGAGTGGCACAGATACGCAGTATTTT
d_call: NA; v_call: TRBV5-4; j_call: TRBJ1-1; clone_size: NA; cdr3_aa: CASSLVQAGNTEAFF; cdr3_nt: TGTGCCAGCAGCTTGGTTCAGGCGGGGAACACTGAAGCTTTCTTT
d_call: NA; v_call: TRBV4-1; j_call: TRBJ2-5; clone_size: NA; cdr3_aa: CASSQNSGGSETQYF; cdr3_nt: TGCGCCAGCAGCCAAAACTCAGGTGGATCCGAGACCCAGTACTTC
d_call: TRBD2; v_call: TRBV25-1; j_call: TRBJ2-3; clone_size: NA; cdr3_aa: CASSEASGRSTDTQYF; cdr3_nt: TGTGCCAGCAGTGAGGCTAGCGGGCGTTCCACAGATACGCAGTATTTT
d_call: NA; v_call: TRBV9; j_call: TRBJ2-1; clone_size: NA; cdr3_aa: CASSVGTSSYNEQFF; cdr3_nt: TGTGCCAGCAGCGTAGGTACAAGCTCCTACAATGAGCAGTTCTTC
d_call: NA; v_call: TRBV5-1; j_call: TRBJ1-1; clone_size: NA; cdr3_aa: CASSWGGSAEAFF; cdr3_nt: TGCGCCAGCAGCTGGGGGGGGTCGGCTGAAGCTTTCTTT
d_call: NA; v_call: TRBV4-1; j_call: TRBJ1-5; clone_size: NA; cdr3_aa: CASSQEAQGHQPQHF; cdr3_nt: TGCGCCAGCAGCCAAGAGGCCCAGGGGCATCAGCCCCAGCATTTT
d_call: NA; v_call: TRBV5-4; j_call: TRBJ1-1; clone_size: NA; cdr3_aa: CASSLDPVNTEAFF; cdr3_nt: TGTGCCAGCAGCTTGGATCCGGTGAACACTGAAGCTTTCTTT
d_call: TRBD2; v_call: TRBV7-2; j_call: TRBJ2-1; clone_size: NA; cdr3_aa: CASSLVTSPYNEQFF; cdr3_nt: TGTGCCAGCAGCTTAGTGACTAGCCCCTACAATGAGCAGTTCTTC
d_call: TRBD1; v_call: TRBV9; j_call: TRBJ1-1; clone_size: NA; cdr3_aa: CASSTRTGGFRPDKAFF; cdr3_nt: TGTGCCAGCAGCACCCGGACAGGGGGCTTCCGTCCCGACAAAGCTTTCTTT
d_call: NA; v_call: TRBV28; j_call: TRBJ2-3; clone_size: NA; cdr3_aa: CASSLVQVEDTQYF; cdr3_nt: TGTGCCAGCAGTTTAGTACAGGTCGAGGATACGCAGTATTTT
d_call: NA; v_call: TRBV19; j_call: TRBJ1-1; clone_size: NA; cdr3_aa: CASSIAAGPEAFF; cdr3_nt: TGTGCCAGTAGTATAGCGGCAGGGCCTGAAGCTTTCTTT
d_call: TRBD1; v_call: TRBV5-1; j_call: TRBJ1-4; clone_size: few; cdr3_aa: CASSKGTGVGGLVFF; cdr3_nt: TGCGCCAGCAGCAAAGGGACAGGGGTAGGCGGTTTGGTGTTTTTT
d_call: TRBD2; v_call: TRBV27; j_call: TRBJ2-3; clone_size: NA; cdr3_aa: CATLPPLADSIHTDTQYF; cdr3_nt: TGTGCCACCCTTCCCCCTCTAGCGGACTCTATTCACACAGATACGCAGTATTTT
d_call: TRBD1; v_call: TRBV29-1; j_call: TRBJ1-1; clone_size: NA; cdr3_aa: CSVAGGAGLSEAFF; cdr3_nt: TGCAGCGTCGCAGGGGGCGCGGGGCTCTCTGAAGCTTTCTTT
d_call: NA; v_call: TRBV19; j_call: TRBJ1-1; clone_size: few; cdr3_aa: CASSIYQGSTEAFF; cdr3_nt: TGTGCCAGTAGTATTTACCAGGGGAGCACTGAAGCTTTCTTT
d_call: TRBD1; v_call: TRBV4-1; j_call: TRBJ1-2; clone_size: NA; cdr3_aa: CASSLGTEGGYTF; cdr3_nt: TGCGCCAGCAGCCTTGGGACAGAAGGAGGCTACACCTTC
d_call: NA; v_call: TRBV10-3; j_call: TRBJ1-2; clone_size: NA; cdr3_aa: CAISGGSYGYTF; cdr3_nt: TGTGCCATCAGTGGAGGATCTTATGGCTACACCTTC
d_call: TRBD1; v_call: TRBV9; j_call: TRBJ2-1; clone_size: NA; cdr3_aa: CASSGWTGAKPTGGIYYNEQFF; cdr3_nt: TGTGCCAGCAGCGGGTGGACAGGGGCGAAACCCACGGGCGGGATATACTACAATGAGCAGTTCTTC
d_call: TRBD2; v_call: TRBV5-1; j_call: TRBJ2-1; clone_size: NA; cdr3_aa: CASSVTILGRGAYNEQFF; cdr3_nt: TGCGCCAGCAGCGTTACGATCTTGGGGCGGGGGGCATACAATGAGCAGTTCTTC
d_call: NA; v_call: TRBV27; j_call: TRBJ2-1; clone_size: NA; cdr3_aa: CASSYAPGGTEQFF; cdr3_nt: TGTGCCAGCAGTTACGCTCCGGGGGGCACTGAGCAGTTCTTC
d_call: TRBD1; v_call: TRBV11-2; j_call: TRBJ1-1; clone_size: NA; cdr3_aa: CASSRTGASGEAFF; cdr3_nt: TGTGCCAGCAGCCGTACAGGGGCGAGTGGTGAAGCTTTCTTT
d_call: NA; v_call: TRBV29-1; j_call: TRBJ1-1; clone_size: NA; cdr3_aa: CSVLHTLNTEAFF; cdr3_nt: TGCAGCGTCCTTCACACCTTGAACACTGAAGCTTTCTTT
d_call: TRBD1; v_call: TRBV5-4; j_call: TRBJ1-1; clone_size: NA; cdr3_aa: CASSSRDRGQEAFF; cdr3_nt: TGTGCCAGCAGCTCCCGGGACAGGGGGCAAGAAGCTTTCTTT
d_call: TRBD2; v_call: TRBV27; j_call: TRBJ2-1; clone_size: NA; cdr3_aa: CASRVPSGGYNEQFF; cdr3_nt: TGTGCCAGCAGGGTACCTAGCGGGGGTTACAATGAGCAGTTCTTC
d_call: NA; v_call: TRBV5-8; j_call: TRBJ1-2; clone_size: NA; cdr3_aa: CASSSYSLITYGYTF; cdr3_nt: TGTGCCAGCAGCTCTTACAGCTTGATCACCTATGGCTACACCTTC
d_call: NA; v_call: TRBV18; j_call: TRBJ1-1; clone_size: few; cdr3_aa: CASSPSNSPAFF; cdr3_nt: TGTGCCAGCTCACCAAGCAATTCTCCGGCTTTCTTT
d_call: TRBD1; v_call: TRBV5-4; j_call: TRBJ2-1; clone_size: NA; cdr3_aa: CASSLQGHNEQFF; cdr3_nt: TGTGCCAGCAGCTTACAGGGGCACAATGAGCAGTTCTTC
d_call: NA; v_call: TRBV28; j_call: TRBJ2-5; clone_size: NA; cdr3_aa: CASRVEYQETQYF; cdr3_nt: TGTGCCAGCAGGGTCGAGTACCAAGAGACCCAGTACTTC
d_call: NA; v_call: TRBV30; j_call: TRBJ1-4; clone_size: NA; cdr3_aa: CAWSVLPDEKLFF; cdr3_nt: TGTGCCTGGAGTGTACTACCTGATGAAAAACTGTTTTTT
d_call: TRBD1; v_call: TRBV6-1; j_call: TRBJ1-2; clone_size: NA; cdr3_aa: CASSNNGQGYYGYTF; cdr3_nt: TGTGCCAGCAGTAATAACGGACAGGGGTACTATGGCTACACCTTC
d_call: TRBD1; v_call: TRBV6-1; j_call: TRBJ1-3; clone_size: many; cdr3_aa: CASSRLTGEINTIYF; cdr3_nt: TGTGCCAGCAGCCGTTTGACAGGGGAGATAAACACCATATATTTT
d_call: NA; v_call: TRBV18; j_call: TRBJ1-2; clone_size: NA; cdr3_aa: CASSPRHSANYGYTF; cdr3_nt: TGTGCCAGCTCACCCCGACACTCCGCTAACTATGGCTACACCTTC
d_call: TRBD1; v_call: TRBV18; j_call: TRBJ2-7; clone_size: NA; cdr3_aa: CASSPLSSRQGVAYEQYF; cdr3_nt: TGTGCCAGCTCACCATTAAGCTCTAGACAGGGGGTAGCCTACGAGCAGTACTTC
d_call: TRBD1; v_call: TRBV9; j_call: TRBJ1-5; clone_size: NA; cdr3_aa: CASSTGGSPNQPQHF; cdr3_nt: TGTGCCAGCAGCACAGGGGGGTCCCCCAATCAGCCCCAGCATTTT
d_call: NA; v_call: TRBV21-1; j_call: TRBJ2-1; clone_size: NA; cdr3_aa: CASSKGEREGYNEQFF; cdr3_nt: TGTGCCAGCAGCAAAGGGGAGCGGGAGGGTTACAATGAGCAGTTCTTC
d_call: TRBD1; v_call: TRBV27; j_call: TRBJ2-3; clone_size: NA; cdr3_aa: CASRELQGVDTQYF; cdr3_nt: TGTGCCAGCAGAGAACTTCAGGGGGTAGATACGCAGTATTTT
d_call: NA; v_call: TRBV11-2; j_call: TRBJ2-7; clone_size: NA; cdr3_aa: CASSLGPGGTYEQYF; cdr3_nt: TGTGCCAGCAGCTTAGGGCCAGGGGGGACCTACGAGCAGTACTTC
d_call: TRBD1; v_call: TRBV9; j_call: TRBJ2-7; clone_size: NA; cdr3_aa: CASSVGDRGTYEQYF; cdr3_nt: TGTGCCAGCAGCGTAGGGGACAGGGGTACCTACGAGCAGTACTTC
d_call: NA; v_call: TRBV7-9; j_call: TRBJ1-1; clone_size: NA; cdr3_aa: CSSSRGTGEALNTEAFF; cdr3_nt: TGTTCCAGCAGCCGAGGCACCGGGGAGGCGTTGAACACTGAAGCTTTCTTT
d_call: TRBD1; v_call: TRBV19; j_call: TRBJ2-4; clone_size: NA; cdr3_aa: CASSLPGQGILSGAKNIQYF; cdr3_nt: TGTGCCAGTAGTCTCCCGGGACAGGGAATCCTTAGTGGAGCCAAAAACATTCAGTACTTC
d_call: NA; v_call: TRBV5-1; j_call: TRBJ2-5; clone_size: NA; cdr3_aa: CASSFTGSSNQETQYF; cdr3_nt: TGCGCCAGCAGCTTTACAGGGAGTTCTAACCAAGAGACCCAGTACTTC
d_call: NA; v_call: TRBV6-5; j_call: TRBJ2-7; clone_size: once; cdr3_aa: CASSYVLSSYEQYF; cdr3_nt: TGTGCCAGCAGTTACGTCCTCAGCTCCTACGAGCAGTACTTC
d_call: NA; v_call: TRBV28; j_call: TRBJ1-2; clone_size: NA; cdr3_aa: CASSLRGIDGYTF; cdr3_nt: TGTGCCAGCAGTTTACGAGGGATTGATGGCTACACCTTC
d_call: TRBD1; v_call: TRBV10-2; j_call: TRBJ1-6; clone_size: once; cdr3_aa: CASSERQGGSPLHF; cdr3_nt: TGCGCCAGCAGTGAGCGACAGGGAGGTTCACCCCTCCACTTT
d_call: NA; v_call: TRBV5-1; j_call: TRBJ1-1; clone_size: NA; cdr3_aa: CASSYTVNTEAFF; cdr3_nt: TGCGCCAGCAGCTATACAGTGAACACTGAAGCTTTCTTT
d_call: NA; v_call: TRBV6-1; j_call: TRBJ2-7; clone_size: few; cdr3_aa: CASSEAQTTSYEQYF; cdr3_nt: TGTGCCAGCAGTGAGGCACAGACAACCTCCTACGAGCAGTACTTC
d_call: TRBD2; v_call: TRBV14; j_call: TRBJ2-5; clone_size: NA; cdr3_aa: CASSQSRTSGSREQYF; cdr3_nt: TGTGCCAGCAGCCAAAGCCGGACTAGCGGGAGTCGGGAGCAGTACTTC
d_call: NA; v_call: TRBV7-6; j_call: TRBJ1-4; clone_size: NA; cdr3_aa: CASSLVAGNEKLFF; cdr3_nt: TGTGCCAGCAGTTTAGTGGCGGGGAATGAAAAACTGTTTTTT
d_call: NA; v_call: TRBV21-1; j_call: TRBJ2-2; clone_size: NA; cdr3_aa: CASSKTLKGPRARTSGELFF; cdr3_nt: TGTGCCAGCAGCAAAACCTTAAAAGGGCCCAGGGCTAGGACCTCCGGGGAGCTGTTTTTT
d_call: TRBD1; v_call: TRBV2; j_call: TRBJ2-4; clone_size: NA; cdr3_aa: CASSEGQGNIQYF; cdr3_nt: TGTGCCAGCAGTGAGGGACAGGGAAACATTCAGTACTTC
d_call: NA; v_call: TRBV5-5; j_call: TRBJ2-5; clone_size: few; cdr3_aa: CASSLTSTQETQYF; cdr3_nt: TGTGCCAGCAGCTTGACTAGTACCCAAGAGACCCAGTACTTC
d_call: TRBD1; v_call: TRBV9; j_call: TRBJ1-1; clone_size: NA; cdr3_aa: CASSHRGIGTEAFF; cdr3_nt: TGTGCCAGCAGCCACAGGGGAATAGGCACTGAAGCTTTCTTT
d_call: TRBD2; v_call: TRBV25-1; j_call: TRBJ2-1; clone_size: NA; cdr3_aa: CASSESTSGGVYNEQFF; cdr3_nt: TGTGCCAGCAGTGAATCCACTAGCGGGGGGGTTTACAATGAGCAGTTCTTC
d_call: NA; v_call: TRBV19; j_call: TRBJ1-5; clone_size: NA; cdr3_aa: CASSNWANQPQHF; cdr3_nt: TGTGCCAGTAGTAATTGGGCCAATCAGCCCCAGCATTTT